The 23 T cell receptor beta chains below all came from one sample that was sequenced in a study of human T cells and chemical hapten exposure. As to time point: pre-sensitization, week 0. Specified treatment: therapeutic diphenylcyclopropenone sensitization with weekly scalp DPC. TCRdb used MiXCR to reprocess the RACE reads, holding one entry per CDR3 protein. The repertoire holds around 250,000 distinct CDR3 sequences, with more than 6.5% as singletons. The starting material was whole blood, obtained in connection with sensitization to the hapten diphenylcyclopropenone (DPC). The receptors were sampled from a woman in her forties with alopecia areata. Some clones in this sample may be carry-over from other donors' samples.

The J gene is TRBJ2-5, the V gene TRBV24-1; the D gene could be TRBD1 or TRBD2 (5 bases each). V gave up 3 bases and J gave up 1 base, with 8 bases separating them. In germline, CDR1 is KGHDR, CDR2 SFDVKD. The CDR3 is made up of 14 amino acids. The CDR3 nucleotides are TGTGCCACCAGTGATCCCGGGACCCAAGAGACCCAGTACTTC. Translated: CATSDPGTQETQYF.

A few counts support this clonotype. Here the CDR3 reads CASMTDRGRDTQYF. CDR3 DNA sequence: TGTGCCAGCATGACTGACAGGGGGAGAGATACGCAGTATTTT. The chain employs TRBV12-3 or TRBV12-4 and TRBJ2-3; 9 positions match TRBD1. The trim removed 7 bases at V and 5 bases at J, leaving 7 bases unmatched. The CDR3 runs to 14 residues.

The rearrangement uses TRBV2 and TRBJ2-2, with 12 nucleotides matching TRBD2. Germline CDR1 is SNHLY and CDR2 is FYNNEI. The ends lost 7 bases at V and 4 bases at J; junction bases unmatched: 4. The CDR3 has 15 residues. Here the CDR3 DNA reads TGTGCCAGCACCGGGACTAGCGGGCGCACCGGGGAGCTGTTTTTT. Translated: CASTGTSGRTGELFF.

There are a few counts of this clonotype. CDR3 sequence reads: CASSSTGYTDTQYF. The CDR3 DNA reads as TGCGCCAGCAGCTCAACAGGGTACACAGATACGCAGTATTTT. V usage is TRBV5-1 and J usage is TRBJ2-3, with D tentatively TRBD1 (6 bases). With 3 bases removed from V and 2 bases from J, the gap between germline ends came to 10 bases. This CDR3 spans 14 amino acids. CDR1 is SGHRS and CDR2 is YFSETQ in the germline V gene.

This clonotype was found a few times. This rearrangement joins TRBV20-1 to TRBJ1-5, with unresolved D. Germline V gene data show CDR1 as DFQATT and CDR2 as SNEGSKA (reference sequence). The V end lost 0 bases, the J end lost 2 bases, and 17 bases lay between the germline ends. CDR3 length equals 17 residues. The CDR3 DNA is TGCAGTGCTAGAGATACGGCCCCAAGCTGGGGCAATCAGCCCCAGCATTTT. This encodes CSARDTAPSWGNQPQHF.

This clonotype was found many times. The gene calls are TRBV11-2 and TRBJ2-3; D is ambiguous. The V gene lost 5 bases and the J gene lost 4 bases, with 16 bases spanning the gap. Germline assignment: CDR1 SGHAT and CDR2 FQNNGV. The CDR3 is 15 residues long. Here the CDR3 reads CASSPGLRVPDTQYF. The CDR3 DNA sequence: TGTGCCAGCAGCCCCGGTTTACGAGTACCAGATACGCAGTATTTT.

This clonotype occurred many times. J is TRBJ1-1 and V is TRBV29-1; no definite D call. CDR3 length: 13 residues. Trimming took 4 bases from V and 0 from J, leaving 9 bases between them. The germline CDR1 and CDR2 sequences are SQVTM and ANQGSEA. The CDR3 here is CSVVRRMNTEAFF. The CDR3, as DNA: TGCAGCGTTGTCAGAAGGATGAACACTGAAGCTTTCTTT.

The V gene is TRBV29-1, the J gene TRBJ2-2; no reliable D call. CDR3 length: 13 residues. Trimming removed 6 bases at V and 5 bases at J, with 13 bases between. The germline V gene has CDR1 SQVTM and CDR2 ANQGSEA. The CDR3 coding sequence is TGCAGCGTCGAACCCGGGTCGACCGGGGAGCTGTTTTTT. This translates into CSVEPGSTGELFF.

The chain uses TRBV27 and TRBJ2-2; D not certain. The germline CDR1 and CDR2 sequences are MNHEY and SMNVEV (reference sequence). The V gene lost 7 bases and the J gene lost 0 bases, with 9 bases spanning the gap. This CDR3 has 14 amino acids. The CDR3 DNA follows: TGTGCCAGCAAGGCGAGAACGAACACCGGGGAGCTGTTTTTT. Translated: CASKARTNTGELFF.

This clonotype has only a few counts. The J gene is TRBJ2-1, the V gene TRBV3-1; TRBD2 aligns across 13 bases. The V segment lost 2 bases and the J segment 12 bases; nucleotides outside the gene matches: 4. The CDR3 runs to 14 residues. CDR1 is LGHDT, CDR2 YNNKEL, per germline (reference sequence). CDR3 nucleotides: TGTGCCAGCAGCCAAACTAGCGGGAGGGCCTGGCAGTTCTTC. As protein: CASSQTSGRAWQFF.

This clonotype was counted only a few times. V is TRBV27 and J is TRBJ1-2, with D tentatively TRBD1 (6 bases). CDR1 is MNHEY and CDR2 is SMNVEV in the germline V gene (reference sequence). V dropped 5 bases and J dropped 8 bases, with 18 bases sitting between them. The CDR3 totals 14 residues. The CDR3 region has the DNA TGTGCCAGCAGTCTTAAGTACAGGGACCGCGGCTACACCTTC. Protein product: CASSLKYRDRGYTF.

This chain connects TRBV6-6 to TRBJ2-7; 7 nucleotides match TRBD1. The germline V gene has CDR1 MNHNY and CDR2 SVGAGI (reference sequence). The CDR3 contains 13 residues. The ends lost 7 bases at V and 2 bases at J; junction bases unmatched: 5. The DNA for the CDR3 is TGTGCCAGCACCCGGGACAGAGCCTACGAGCAGTACTTC. The encoded protein is CASTRDRAYEQYF.

The genes are TRBV5-5 and TRBJ2-1, with 8 positions matching TRBD2. Germline values: CDR1 SGHKS, CDR2 YYEKEE (reference sequence). Trimming cost V 4 bases and J 4 bases; bases outside gene matches: 7. The CDR3 is made up of 15 amino acids. The CDR3 sequence: CASSQSGSRYNEQFF. In DNA form, the CDR3 reads TGTGCCAGCAGCCAAAGCGGGAGTAGGTACAATGAGCAGTTCTTC.

The chain joins TRBV20-1 to TRBJ2-7, with D possibly being TRBD1 (6 bases). V gave up 0 bases and J gave up 1 base, with 16 bases separating them. Germline V gene sequence: CDR1 DFQATT, CDR2 SNEGSKA (reference sequence). The CDR3 is 16 residues long. Written as DNA, the CDR3 is TGCAGTGCTAGAGATTCCCTGGCGACAGGTTCCTACGAGCAGTACTTC. Translating it yields CSARDSLATGSYEQYF.

The V and J genes are TRBV5-5 and TRBJ1-2; tentatively, D is TRBD1 (5 bases). This CDR3 contains 14 residues. Trimming pared 3 bases from V and 7 bases from J, leaving 16 bases between. In germline, CDR1 is SGHKS, CDR2 YYEKEE (reference sequence). The CDR3 sequence: CASSWSPGSAGYTF. CDR3 nucleotide sequence: TGTGCCAGCAGCTGGAGTCCAGGGTCAGCTGGCTACACCTTC.

This clonotype was recorded once. The rearrangement uses TRBV20-1 and TRBJ2-7; D remains unclear. From germline, CDR1 is DFQATT and CDR2 SNEGSKA (reference sequence). The CDR3 runs 14 residues. The V and J ends lost 5 bases and 0 bases respectively, with 14 bases between them. CDR3 nucleotide sequence: TGCAGTGCTCGCCCTCAGGTGGGCTCCTACGAGCAGTACTTC. This encodes CSARPQVGSYEQYF.

The chain uses TRBV28 and TRBJ2-2; D is unclear. CDR1 MDHEN and CDR2 SYDVKM come from the germline V gene. There are 14 residues in the CDR3. Trimming took off 8 bases at V and 1 base at J, with 11 bases between the two ends. The CDR3 sequence: CASRALGNTGELFF. As DNA, the CDR3 is TGTGCCAGCCGAGCTCTCGGGAACACCGGGGAGCTGTTTTTT. The full variable domain, in which reference TRBV28 and TRBJ2-2 provide the parts outside the CDR3, is DVKVTQSSRYLVKRTGEKVFLECVQDMDHENMFWYRQDPGLGLRLIYFSYDVKMKEKGDIPEGYSVSREKKERFSLILESASTNQTSMYLCASRALGNTGELFFGEGSRLTVL.

This clonotype was seen a handful of times. The chain joins TRBV4-1 to TRBJ2-7, with D perhaps matching TRBD1 (5 bases). V dropped 1 base and J dropped 9 bases, with 22 bases sitting between them. Germline CDR1 MGHRA, CDR2 YSYEKL. This CDR3 is 16 amino acids long. The CDR3, as DNA: TGCGCCAGCAGCCAAGTTTTGTCGACAGCCTACGATGGGCAGTACTTC. Amino acids: CASSQVLSTAYDGQYF.

In this sample, this clonotype turned up a few times. The chain uses TRBV7-9 and TRBJ2-3; TRBD1 aligns across 10 bases. CDR3 size: 17 residues. Germline values: CDR1 SEHNR, CDR2 FQNEAQ (reference sequence). The J segment lost 0 bases and the V segment lost 5 bases, leaving 8 bases of the junction unmatched. The CDR3 region has the DNA TGTGCCAGCAGCCCGAGGACAGGGGGTAGGAGCACAGATACGCAGTATTTT. As protein: CASSPRTGGRSTDTQYF.

At least ten counts were recorded for this clonotype. V gene TRBV20-1 combines with J gene TRBJ1-4; 8 positions agree with TRBD1. The junction had 12 bases not matched to a gene; V was cut back by 1 base and J by 5 bases. The length of the CDR3 is 17 residues. Germline V gene data show CDR1 as DFQATT and CDR2 as SNEGSKA (reference sequence). The chain's CDR3 is CSARAVGGGQGNEKLFF. The CDR3 DNA follows: TGCAGTGCTAGAGCCGTGGGGGGAGGACAGGGAAATGAAAAACTGTTTTTT.

The rearrangement joins TRBV20-1 to TRBJ2-7; D possibly corresponds to TRBD1 (5 bases). V was cut by 3 bases and J by 0 bases, with 12 bases left in between. Germline V gene sequence: CDR1 DFQATT, CDR2 SNEGSKA (reference sequence). The CDR3 has 14 amino acids. In DNA form, the CDR3 reads TGCAGTGCTAGCGGCCAGGGCGACTCCTACGAGCAGTACTTC. Its translation: CSASGQGDSYEQYF.

In its sample, this clonotype was seen a few times. V and J are TRBV2 and TRBJ2-7; TRBD2 matches 8 bases. With 3 bases clipped from V and 1 base from J, the junction kept 5 bases outside the gene matches. Germline V gives CDR1 SNHLY, CDR2 FYNNEI. CDR3 length: 15 residues. CDR3 sequence reads: CASSESGGLSYEQYF. CDR3 nucleotides: TGTGCCAGCAGTGAGAGCGGGGGTCTTTCCTACGAGCAGTACTTC.

This clonotype was detected only a few times. The chain uses TRBV28 and TRBJ2-7; no reliable D call. There are 12 residues in the CDR3. Germline lookup yields CDR1 MDHEN and CDR2 SYDVKM. V was cut by 6 bases and J by 4 bases, with 10 bases left in between. CDR3 residues: CASSYRVYEQYF. For the CDR3, the DNA is TGTGCCAGCAGCTATAGAGTATACGAGCAGTACTTC. Variable domain in full (rest from reference TRBV28 and TRBJ2-7): DVKVTQSSRYLVKRTGEKVFLECVQDMDHENMFWYRQDPGLGLRLIYFSYDVKMKEKGDIPEGYSVSREKKERFSLILESASTNQTSMYLCASSYRVYEQYFGPGTRLTVT.